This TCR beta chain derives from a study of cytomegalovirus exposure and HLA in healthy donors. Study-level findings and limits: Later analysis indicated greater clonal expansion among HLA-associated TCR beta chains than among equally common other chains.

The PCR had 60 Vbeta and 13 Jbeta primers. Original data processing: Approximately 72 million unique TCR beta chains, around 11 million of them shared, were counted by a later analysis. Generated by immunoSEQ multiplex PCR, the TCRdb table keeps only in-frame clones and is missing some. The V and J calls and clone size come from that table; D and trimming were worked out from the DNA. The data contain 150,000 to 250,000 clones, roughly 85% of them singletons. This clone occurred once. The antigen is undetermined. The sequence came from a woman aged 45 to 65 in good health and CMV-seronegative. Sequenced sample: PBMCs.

For the CDR3, the DNA is TGCGCCAGCAGCTCCGGCGGTGGAGAGACCCAGTACTTC. Encoded protein: CASSSGGGETQYF. The rearrangement links TRBV5-1 to TRBJ2-5; D is unresolved. Germline CDR1 is SGHRS and CDR2 is YFSETQ. Deletions cut 3 bases from V and 4 bases from J, with 10 bases between. The CDR3 is made up of 13 amino acids.